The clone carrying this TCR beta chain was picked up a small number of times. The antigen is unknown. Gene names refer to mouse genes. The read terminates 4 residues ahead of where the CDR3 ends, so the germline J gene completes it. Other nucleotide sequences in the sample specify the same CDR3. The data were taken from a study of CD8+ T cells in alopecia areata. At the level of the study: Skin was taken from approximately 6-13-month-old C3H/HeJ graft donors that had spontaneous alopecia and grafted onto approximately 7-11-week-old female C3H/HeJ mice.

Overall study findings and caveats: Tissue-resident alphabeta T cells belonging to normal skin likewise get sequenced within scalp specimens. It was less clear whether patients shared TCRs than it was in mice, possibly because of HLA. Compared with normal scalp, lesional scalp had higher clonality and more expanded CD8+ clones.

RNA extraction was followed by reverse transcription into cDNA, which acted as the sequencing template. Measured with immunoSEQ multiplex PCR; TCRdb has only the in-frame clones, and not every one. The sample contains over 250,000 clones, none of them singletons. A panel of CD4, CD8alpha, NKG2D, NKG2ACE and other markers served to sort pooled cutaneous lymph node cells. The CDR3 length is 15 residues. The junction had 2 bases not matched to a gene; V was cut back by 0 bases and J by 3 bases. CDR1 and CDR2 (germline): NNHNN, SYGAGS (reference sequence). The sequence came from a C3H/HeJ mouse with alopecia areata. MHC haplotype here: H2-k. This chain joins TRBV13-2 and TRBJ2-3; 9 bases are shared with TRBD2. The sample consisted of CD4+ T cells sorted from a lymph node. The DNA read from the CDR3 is TGTGCCAGCGGTGATGTTGGGGGGGCCGCAGAA. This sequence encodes CASGDVGGAAE. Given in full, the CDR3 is CASGDVGGAAETLYF.